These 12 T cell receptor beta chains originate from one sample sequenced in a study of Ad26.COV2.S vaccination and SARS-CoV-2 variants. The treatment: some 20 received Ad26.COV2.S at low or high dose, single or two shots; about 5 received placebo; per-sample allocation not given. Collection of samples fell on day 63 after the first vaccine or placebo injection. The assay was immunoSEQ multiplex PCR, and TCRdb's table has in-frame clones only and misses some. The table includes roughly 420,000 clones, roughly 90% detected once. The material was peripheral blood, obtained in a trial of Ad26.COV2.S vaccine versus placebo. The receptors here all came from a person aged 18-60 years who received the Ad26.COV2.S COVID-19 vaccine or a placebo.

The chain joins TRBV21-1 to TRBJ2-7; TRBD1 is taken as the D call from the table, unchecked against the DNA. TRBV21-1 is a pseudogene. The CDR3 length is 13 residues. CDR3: CASPDRGAYEQYF. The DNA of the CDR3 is TGTGCCAGCCCCGACAGGGGAGCCTACGAGCAGTACTTC.

The CDR3 DNA reads TGTGCCAGCAGTGAACCCCGCAGTCCACTCTACGAGCAGTACTTC. Translating it yields CASSEPRSPLYEQYF. The gene calls are TRBV25-1 and TRBJ2-7; D is unresolved. The germline gives CDR1 MGHDK, CDR2 SYGVNS. The length of the CDR3 is 15 residues. The V end lost 2 bases, the J end lost 3 bases, and 14 bases lay between the germline ends.

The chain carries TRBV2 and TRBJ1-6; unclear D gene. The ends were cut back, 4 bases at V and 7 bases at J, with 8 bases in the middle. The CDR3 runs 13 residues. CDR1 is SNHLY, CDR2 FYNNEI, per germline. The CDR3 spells CASSGNWNSPLHF. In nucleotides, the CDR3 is TGTGCCAGCAGTGGAAATTGGAATTCACCCCTCCACTTT.

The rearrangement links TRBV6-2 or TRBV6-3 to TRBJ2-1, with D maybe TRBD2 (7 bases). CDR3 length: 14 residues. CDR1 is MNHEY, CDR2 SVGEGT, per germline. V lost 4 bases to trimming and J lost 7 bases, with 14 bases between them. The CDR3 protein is CASSSRGAANEQFF. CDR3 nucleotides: TGTGCCAGCAGTTCCCGGGGGGCGGCGAATGAGCAGTTCTTC.

As DNA, the CDR3 is TGTGCCAGTAGTATGTCCGAGGGGAGACCGCGGGGCTACACCTTC. Translated: CASSMSEGRPRGYTF. This sequence joins TRBV19 and TRBJ1-2, with a weak D call TRBD1 (5 bases). The length of the CDR3 is 15 residues. Trimming removed 3 bases at V and 8 bases at J, with 19 bases between. Germline V gene data show CDR1 as LNHDA and CDR2 as SQIVND (reference sequence).

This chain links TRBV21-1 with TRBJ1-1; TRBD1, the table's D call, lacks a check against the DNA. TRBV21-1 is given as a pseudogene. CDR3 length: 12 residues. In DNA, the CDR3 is TGTGCCAGCAGCACCAGGGGGCTGAAAGCTTTCTTT. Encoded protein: CASSTRGLKAFF.

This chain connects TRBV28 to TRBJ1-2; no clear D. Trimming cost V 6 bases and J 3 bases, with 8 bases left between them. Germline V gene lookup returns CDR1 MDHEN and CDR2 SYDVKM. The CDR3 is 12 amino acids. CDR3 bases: TGTGCCAGCAGCCCAGTTGACTATGGCTACACCTTC. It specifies CASSPVDYGYTF.

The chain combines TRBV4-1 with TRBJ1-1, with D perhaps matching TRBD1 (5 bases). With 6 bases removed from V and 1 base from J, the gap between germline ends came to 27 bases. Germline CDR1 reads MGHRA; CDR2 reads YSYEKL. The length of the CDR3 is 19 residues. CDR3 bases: TGCGCCAGCAGTCTCATACCATTGACTGGGACTGCGAAGAACACTGAAGCTTTCTTT. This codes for CASSLIPLTGTAKNTEAFF.

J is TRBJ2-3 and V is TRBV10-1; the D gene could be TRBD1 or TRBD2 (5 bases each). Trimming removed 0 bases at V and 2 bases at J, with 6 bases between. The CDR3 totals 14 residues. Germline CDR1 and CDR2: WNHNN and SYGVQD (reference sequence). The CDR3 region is CASSESGDTDTQYF. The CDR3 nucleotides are TGCGCCAGCAGTGAGTCGGGGGACACAGATACGCAGTATTTT.

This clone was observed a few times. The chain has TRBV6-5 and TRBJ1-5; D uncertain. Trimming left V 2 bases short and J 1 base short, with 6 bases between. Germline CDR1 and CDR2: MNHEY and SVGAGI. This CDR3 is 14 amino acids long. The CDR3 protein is CASSYGPSNQPQHF. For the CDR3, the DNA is TGTGCCAGCAGTTACGGGCCAAGCAATCAGCCCCAGCATTTT.

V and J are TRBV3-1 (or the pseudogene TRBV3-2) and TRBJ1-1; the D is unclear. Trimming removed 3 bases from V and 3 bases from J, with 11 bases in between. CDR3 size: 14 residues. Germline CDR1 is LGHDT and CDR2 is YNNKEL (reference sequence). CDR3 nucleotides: TGTGCCAGCAGCCATGTGGGGTTGGACACTGAAGCTTTCTTT. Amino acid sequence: CASSHVGLDTEAFF.

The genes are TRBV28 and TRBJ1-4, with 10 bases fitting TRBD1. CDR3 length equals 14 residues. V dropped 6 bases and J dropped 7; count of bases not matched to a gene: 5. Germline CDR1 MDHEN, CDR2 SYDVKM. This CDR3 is CASSTGQGREKLFF. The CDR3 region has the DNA TGTGCCAGCAGCACGGGACAGGGGCGTGAAAAACTGTTTTTT.